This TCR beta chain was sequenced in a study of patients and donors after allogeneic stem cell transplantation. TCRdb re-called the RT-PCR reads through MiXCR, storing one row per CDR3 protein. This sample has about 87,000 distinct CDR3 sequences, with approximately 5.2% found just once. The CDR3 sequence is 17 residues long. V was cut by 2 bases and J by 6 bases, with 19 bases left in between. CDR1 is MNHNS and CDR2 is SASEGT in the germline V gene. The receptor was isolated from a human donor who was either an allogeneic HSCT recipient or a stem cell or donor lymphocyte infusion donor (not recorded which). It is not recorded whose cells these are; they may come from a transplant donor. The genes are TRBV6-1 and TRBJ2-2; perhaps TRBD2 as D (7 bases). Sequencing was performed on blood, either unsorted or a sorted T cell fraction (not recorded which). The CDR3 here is CASSEWHGGQLPGELFF. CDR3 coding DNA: TGTGCCAGCAGTGAATGGCACGGGGGGCAATTGCCCGGGGAGCTGTTTTTT.